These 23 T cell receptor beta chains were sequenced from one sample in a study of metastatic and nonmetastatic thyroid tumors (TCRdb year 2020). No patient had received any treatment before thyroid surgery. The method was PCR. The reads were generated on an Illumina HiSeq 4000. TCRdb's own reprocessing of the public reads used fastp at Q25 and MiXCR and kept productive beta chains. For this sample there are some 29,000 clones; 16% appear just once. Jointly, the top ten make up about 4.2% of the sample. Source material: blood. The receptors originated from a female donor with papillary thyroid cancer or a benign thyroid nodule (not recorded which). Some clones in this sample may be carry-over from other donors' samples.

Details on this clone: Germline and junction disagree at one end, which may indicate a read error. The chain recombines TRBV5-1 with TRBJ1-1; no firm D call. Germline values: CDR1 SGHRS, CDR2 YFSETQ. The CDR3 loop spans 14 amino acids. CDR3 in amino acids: CARSSDGMNNEAFF. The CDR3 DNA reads TGCGCCAGAAGCTCGGACGGCATGAACAATGAAGCTTTCTTT.

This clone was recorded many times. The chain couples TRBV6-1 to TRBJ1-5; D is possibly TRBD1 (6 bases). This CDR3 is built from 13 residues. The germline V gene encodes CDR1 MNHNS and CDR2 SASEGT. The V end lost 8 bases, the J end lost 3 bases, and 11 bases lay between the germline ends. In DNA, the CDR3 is TGTGCCAGCGTTAGGGACAACAATCAGCCCCAGCATTTT. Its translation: CASVRDNNQPQHF.

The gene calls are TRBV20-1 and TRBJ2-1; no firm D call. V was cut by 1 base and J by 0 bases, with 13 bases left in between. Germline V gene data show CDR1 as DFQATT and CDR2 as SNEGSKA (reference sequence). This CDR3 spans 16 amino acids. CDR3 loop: CSARVPLTSSYNEQFF. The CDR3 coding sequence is TGCAGTGCTAGAGTGCCACTCACGAGCTCCTACAATGAGCAGTTCTTC.

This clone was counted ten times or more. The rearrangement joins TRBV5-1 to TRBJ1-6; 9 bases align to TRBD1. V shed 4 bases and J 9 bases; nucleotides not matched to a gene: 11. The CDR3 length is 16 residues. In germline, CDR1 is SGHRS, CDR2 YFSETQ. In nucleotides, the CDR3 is TGCGCCAGCAGCACTGGCCGGACAGGGGAAGGTTCACCCCTCCACTTT. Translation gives CASSTGRTGEGSPLHF.

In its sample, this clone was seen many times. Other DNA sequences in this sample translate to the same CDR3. CDR3 sequence: CASSTGVSYNEQFF. The CDR3, as DNA: TGTGCCAGCAGCACAGGGGTGTCCTACAATGAGCAGTTCTTC. V is TRBV28 and J is TRBJ2-1, with 7 bases identical to TRBD1. CDR1 and CDR2 from the germline V gene are MDHEN and SYDVKM. The CDR3 contains 14 residues. V lost 6 bases, J lost 1 base, and 3 bases stayed unmatched.

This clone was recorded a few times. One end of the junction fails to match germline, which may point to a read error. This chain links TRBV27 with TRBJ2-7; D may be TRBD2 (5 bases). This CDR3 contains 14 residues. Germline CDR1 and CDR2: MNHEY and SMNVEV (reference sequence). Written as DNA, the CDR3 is TGTGTCAGCAGCTTCGGGATAGGGAGCTACGAGCAGTACTTC. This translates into CVSSFGIGSYEQYF.

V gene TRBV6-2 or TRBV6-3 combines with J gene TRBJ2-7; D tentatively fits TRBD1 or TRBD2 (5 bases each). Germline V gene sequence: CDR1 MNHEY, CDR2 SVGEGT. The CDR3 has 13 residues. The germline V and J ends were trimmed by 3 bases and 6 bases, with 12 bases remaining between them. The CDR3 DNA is TGTGCCAGCAGTTATGGGGGACGCGGCGAGCAGTACTTC. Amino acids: CASSYGGRGEQYF.

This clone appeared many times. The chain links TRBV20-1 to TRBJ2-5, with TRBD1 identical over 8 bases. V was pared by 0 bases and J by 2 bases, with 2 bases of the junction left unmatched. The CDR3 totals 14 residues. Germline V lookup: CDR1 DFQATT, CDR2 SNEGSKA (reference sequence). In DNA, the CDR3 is TGCAGTGCTAGAGATTACAGGGGGCAAGAGACCCAGTACTTC. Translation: CSARDYRGQETQYF.

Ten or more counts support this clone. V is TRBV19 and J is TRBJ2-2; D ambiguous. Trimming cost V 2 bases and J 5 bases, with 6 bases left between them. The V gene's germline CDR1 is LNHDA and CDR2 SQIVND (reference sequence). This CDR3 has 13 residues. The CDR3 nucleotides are TGTGCCAGTAGTATATTGAATACCGGGGAGCTGTTTTTT. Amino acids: CASSILNTGELFF.

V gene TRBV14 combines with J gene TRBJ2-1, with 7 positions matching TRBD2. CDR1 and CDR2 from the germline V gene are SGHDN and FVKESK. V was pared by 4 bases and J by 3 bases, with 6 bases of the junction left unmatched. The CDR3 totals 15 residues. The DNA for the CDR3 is TGTGCCAGCAGCCTTGAGACTAGCCTCTACAATGAGCAGTTCTTC. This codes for CASSLETSLYNEQFF.

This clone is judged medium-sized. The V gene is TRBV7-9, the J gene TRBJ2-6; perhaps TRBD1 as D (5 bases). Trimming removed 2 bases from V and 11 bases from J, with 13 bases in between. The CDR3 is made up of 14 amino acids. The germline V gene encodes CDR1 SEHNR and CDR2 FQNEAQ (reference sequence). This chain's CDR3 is CASSLSWQGDVLTF. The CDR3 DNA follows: TGTGCCAGCAGCTTATCTTGGCAGGGTGACGTCCTGACTTTC.

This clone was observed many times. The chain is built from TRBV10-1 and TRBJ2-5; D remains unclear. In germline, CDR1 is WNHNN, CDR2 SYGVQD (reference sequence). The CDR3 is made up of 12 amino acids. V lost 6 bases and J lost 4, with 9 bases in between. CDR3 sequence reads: CASSDGGETQYF. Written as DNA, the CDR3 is TGCGCCAGCAGCGACGGTGGAGAGACCCAGTACTTC.

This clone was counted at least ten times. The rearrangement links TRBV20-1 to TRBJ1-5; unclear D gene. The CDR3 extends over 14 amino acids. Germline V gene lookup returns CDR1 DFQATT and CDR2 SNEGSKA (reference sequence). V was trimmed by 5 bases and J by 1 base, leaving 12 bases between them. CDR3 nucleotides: TGCAGTGCTCCACACCGGGGAAGCAATCAGCCCCAGCATTTT. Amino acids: CSAPHRGSNQPQHF.

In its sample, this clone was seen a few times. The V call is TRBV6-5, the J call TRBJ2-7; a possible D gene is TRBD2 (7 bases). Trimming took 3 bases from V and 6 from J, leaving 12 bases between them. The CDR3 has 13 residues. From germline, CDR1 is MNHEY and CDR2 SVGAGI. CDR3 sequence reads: CASSYGGACEQYF. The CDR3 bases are TGTGCCAGCAGTTATGGGGGGGCTTGCGAGCAGTACTTC.

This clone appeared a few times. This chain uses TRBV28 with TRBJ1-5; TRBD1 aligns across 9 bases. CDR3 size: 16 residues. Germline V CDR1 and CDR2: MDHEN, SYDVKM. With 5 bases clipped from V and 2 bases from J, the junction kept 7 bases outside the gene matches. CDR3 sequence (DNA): TGTGCCAGCAGTGCCTACAGGGGGCTTGGCAATCAGCCCCAGCATTTT. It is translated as CASSAYRGLGNQPQHF.

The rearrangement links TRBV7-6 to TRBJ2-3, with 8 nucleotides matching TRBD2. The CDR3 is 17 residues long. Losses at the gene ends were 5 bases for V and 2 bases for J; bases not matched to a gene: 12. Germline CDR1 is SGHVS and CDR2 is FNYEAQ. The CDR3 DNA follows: TGTGCCAGCAGCCCTCTGGGAGCGGGAGAACTCACAGATACGCAGTATTTT. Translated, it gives CASSPLGAGELTDTQYF.

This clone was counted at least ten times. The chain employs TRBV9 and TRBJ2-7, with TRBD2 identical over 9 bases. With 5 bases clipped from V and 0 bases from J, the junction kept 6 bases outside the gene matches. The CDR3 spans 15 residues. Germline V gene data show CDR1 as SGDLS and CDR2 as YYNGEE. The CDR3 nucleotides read TGTGCCAGCAGTCAACTAGCGGGCGTCTCCTACGAGCAGTACTTC. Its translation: CASSQLAGVSYEQYF.

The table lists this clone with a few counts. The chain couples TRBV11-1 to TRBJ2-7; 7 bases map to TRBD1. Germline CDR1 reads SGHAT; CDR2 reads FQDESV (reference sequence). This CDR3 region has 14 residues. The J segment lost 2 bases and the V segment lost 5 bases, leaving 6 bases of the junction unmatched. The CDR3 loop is CASSVRQGTYEQYF. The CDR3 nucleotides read TGTGCCAGCAGCGTTCGACAGGGAACCTACGAGCAGTACTTC.

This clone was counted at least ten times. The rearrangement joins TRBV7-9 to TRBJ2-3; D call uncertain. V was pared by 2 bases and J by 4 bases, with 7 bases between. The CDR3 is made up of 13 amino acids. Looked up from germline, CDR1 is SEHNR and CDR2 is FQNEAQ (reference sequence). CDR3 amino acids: CASSLFLSDTQYF. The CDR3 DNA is TGTGCCAGCAGCTTATTCCTTTCAGATACGCAGTATTTT.

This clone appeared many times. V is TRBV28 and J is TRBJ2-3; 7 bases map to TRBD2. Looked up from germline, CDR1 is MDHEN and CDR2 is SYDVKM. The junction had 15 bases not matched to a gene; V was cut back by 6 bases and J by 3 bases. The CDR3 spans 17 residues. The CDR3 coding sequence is TGTGCCAGCAGGGGTACTGCTCGCGGGAGAGGTACAGATACGCAGTATTTT. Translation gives CASRGTARGRGTDTQYF.

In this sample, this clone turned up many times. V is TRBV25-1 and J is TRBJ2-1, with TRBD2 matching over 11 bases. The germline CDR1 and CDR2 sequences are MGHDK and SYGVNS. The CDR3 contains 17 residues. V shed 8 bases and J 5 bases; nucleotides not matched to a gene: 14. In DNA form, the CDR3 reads TGTGCCAGCCAAACTAGCGGGAGCAGGTTTGTGAACAATGAGCAGTTCTTC. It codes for CASQTSGSRFVNNEQFF.

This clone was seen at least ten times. The CDR3 DNA reads as TGCAGTGCTAGGCAGACCTCGAGATACGAGCAGTACTTC. Amino acid sequence: CSARQTSRYEQYF. This rearrangement joins TRBV20-1 to TRBJ2-7; no firm D call. The germline V gene has CDR1 DFQATT and CDR2 SNEGSKA (reference sequence). This CDR3 is 13 amino acids long. Deletions cut 3 bases from V and 4 bases from J, with 13 bases between.

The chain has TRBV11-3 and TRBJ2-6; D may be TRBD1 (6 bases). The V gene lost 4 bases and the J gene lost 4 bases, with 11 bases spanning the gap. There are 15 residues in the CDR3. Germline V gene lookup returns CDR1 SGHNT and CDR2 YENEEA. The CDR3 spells CASSSTGTGANVLTF. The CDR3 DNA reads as TGTGCCAGCAGCTCGACCGGGACAGGGGCCAACGTCCTGACTTTC.